Presented here are 15 T cell receptor beta chains from one specimen sequenced in a study of cytomegalovirus exposure and HLA in healthy donors. Primers: 60 Vbeta forward and 13 Jbeta reverse. Here immunoSEQ multiplex PCR was the method, and the copy in TCRdb shows in-frame clones only, minus some. The sample shows 130,000 to 150,000 clones, around 79% of them seen only once. The sequencing sample was made of PBMCs. These receptors came from a man between 40 and 49 years old in good health and CMV-seropositive.

This chain joins TRBV29-1 and TRBJ2-2, with TRBD1 matching over 8 bases. The junction had 2 bases not matched to a gene; V was cut back by 5 bases and J by 0 bases. The CDR3 contains 14 residues. The V gene's germline CDR1 is SQVTM and CDR2 ANQGSEA. CDR3: CSVKQGANTGELFF. CDR3 nucleotides: TGCAGCGTTAAACAGGGGGCGAACACCGGGGAGCTGTTTTTT.

The chain links TRBV6-1 to TRBJ1-4; no reliable D call. V lost 5 bases, J lost 0 bases, and 7 bases lay in between. The germline gives CDR1 MNHNS, CDR2 SASEGT. The CDR3 is 14 amino acids. The CDR3 region is CASSSHATNEKLFF. DNA for the CDR3: TGTGCCAGCAGTTCCCATGCAACTAATGAAAAACTGTTTTTT.

The gene calls are TRBV5-5 and TRBJ1-1, with 8 bases lining up with TRBD1. CDR1 is SGHKS and CDR2 is YYEKEE in the germline V gene (reference sequence). The CDR3 is made up of 13 amino acids. J gave up 12 bases and V 1 base, and 8 bases lay outside the gene matches. This chain's CDR3 is CASSLQGAPATFF. CDR3 sequence (DNA): TGTGCCAGCAGCTTGCAGGGGGCGCCTGCAACTTTCTTT.

This chain links TRBV19 with TRBJ1-2, with D possibly TRBD1 on 5 matching bases. The ends were cut back, 7 bases at V and 10 bases at J, with 16 bases in the middle. This CDR3 spans 12 amino acids. The germline CDR1 and CDR2 sequences are LNHDA and SQIVND (reference sequence). CDR3 DNA: TGTGCCAGTAAGTCCGGGGGAGAGATCTACACCTTC. As protein: CASKSGGEIYTF.

This chain joins TRBV7-2 and TRBJ2-5, with D perhaps TRBD2 (6 bases). The germline V gene encodes CDR1 SGHTA and CDR2 FQGNSA. There are 15 residues in the CDR3. Trimming left V 3 bases short and J 4 bases short, with 15 bases between. The CDR3 DNA reads TGTGCCAGCAGCTTCCGTGGAGGGCCAGGAGAGACCCAGTACTTC. Residues: CASSFRGGPGETQYF.

CDR3 nucleotide sequence: TGTGCCAGCAGCTTGGTGGGACTAACGAACACTGAAGCTTTCTTT. This gives the protein CASSLVGLTNTEAFF. This chain joins TRBV5-6 and TRBJ1-1; possibly TRBD1 for D (5 bases). The germline V gene has CDR1 SGHDT and CDR2 YYEEEE. The V end was cut by 0 bases, the J end by 1 base, with 10 bases between. CDR3 size: 15 residues.

The chain combines TRBV29-1 with TRBJ2-1; 7 bases map to TRBD2. The J segment lost 0 bases and the V segment lost 2 bases, leaving 4 bases of the junction unmatched. There are 15 residues in the CDR3. The germline gives CDR1 SQVTM, CDR2 ANQGSEA. CDR3 amino acids: CSVEWGGSSYNEQFF. The DNA of the CDR3 is TGCAGCGTTGAATGGGGGGGGAGCTCCTACAATGAGCAGTTCTTC.

This clone was detected only a few times. The chain recombines TRBV2 with TRBJ1-5; no definite D call. The CDR3 extends over 14 amino acids. Germline loops: CDR1 SNHLY, CDR2 FYNNEI. With 6 bases removed from V and 0 bases from J, the gap between germline ends came to 9 bases. The CDR3 spells CASRGLHSNQPQHF. Here the CDR3 DNA reads TGTGCCAGCAGAGGACTTCATAGCAATCAGCCCCAGCATTTT.

The J gene is TRBJ2-7, the V gene TRBV6-5; weak D call: TRBD2 (5 bases). The CDR3 totals 15 residues. CDR1 and CDR2 (germline): MNHEY, SVGAGI. V dropped 0 bases and J dropped 3 bases, with 12 bases sitting between them. CDR3 coding DNA: TGTGCCAGCAGTTACTCAGGGAGAATTGGCTACGAGCAGTACTTC. Its translation is CASSYSGRIGYEQYF.

The chain employs TRBV18 and TRBJ1-2; perhaps TRBD1 as D (6 bases). This CDR3 is 14 amino acids long. V gave up 6 bases and J gave up 0 bases, with 11 bases separating them. Germline CDR1 and CDR2: KGHSH and LQKENI. CDR3 DNA: TGTGCCAGCTCCGATCAGGGGTCTAACTATGGCTACACCTTC. Protein sequence: CASSDQGSNYGYTF.

The chain has TRBV19 and TRBJ2-3; a possible D gene is TRBD2 (5 bases). Germline V gene data show CDR1 as LNHDA and CDR2 as SQIVND (reference sequence). The CDR3 length is 15 residues. Between the trimmed V and J ends, which lost 4 bases and 0 bases, there was a span of 11 bases. The CDR3 DNA sequence: TGTGCCAGTAGTAAGGAGAGGGCAAGCACAGATACGCAGTATTTT. It is translated as CASSKERASTDTQYF.

The V call is TRBV9, the J call TRBJ2-5; TRBD1 aligns across 7 bases. Germline V gene sequence: CDR1 SGDLS, CDR2 YYNGEE. J was trimmed by 5 bases and V by 4 bases; bases with no gene match: 5. The CDR3 has 13 amino acids. This CDR3 is CASSKGTVETQYF. The CDR3 DNA reads as TGTGCCAGCAGCAAAGGGACAGTGGAGACCCAGTACTTC.

The chain carries TRBV18 and TRBJ1-1; 9 bases agree with TRBD1. This CDR3 is built from 13 residues. Per the germline V gene, CDR1 is KGHSH and CDR2 is LQKENI. After removal of 6 bases from V and 3 bases from J, the junction contained 2 bases not matched to a gene. DNA of the CDR3: TGTGCCAGCTCGACAGGGGGGGACACTGAAGCTTTCTTT. It is translated as CASSTGGDTEAFF.

The chain joins TRBV4-2 to TRBJ2-5; tentative D call: TRBD1 (6 bases). CDR3 size: 14 residues. Germline CDR1 LGHNA, CDR2 YNFKEQ. Trimming shortened V by 4 bases and J by 3 bases, and 12 bases separated the two germline ends. The CDR3 loop is CASSLRGSEETQYF. Written as DNA, the CDR3 is TGTGCCAGCAGCCTCAGGGGAAGTGAAGAGACCCAGTACTTC.

The V gene is TRBV18, the J gene TRBJ1-5; no definite D call. V gave up 2 bases and J gave up 5 bases, with 7 bases separating them. The CDR3 runs 13 residues. Germline lookup yields CDR1 KGHSH and CDR2 LQKENI. The CDR3 DNA reads as TGTGCCAGCTCACCAGGAGAAGATCAGCCCCAGCATTTT. Translated, it gives CASSPGEDQPQHF.